The clone carrying this T cell receptor (beta chain) has just a few counts. At one boundary the junction diverges from the germline segment, which might be a read error. Clinical symptoms, serum thyroxine and TRAb, thyroid ultrasound and orbital computed tomography together formed the diagnostic basis. CDR3 length: 14 residues. Germline V gene sequence: CDR1 GTSNPN, CDR2 SVGIG (reference sequence). This record belongs to a study of T cells in Graves' hyperthyroidism and ophthalmopathy. Study background: Prior to any treatment, at the point of initial diagnosis, peripheral blood was collected.

TCR beta CDR3 sequences were amplified from RNA transcripts. Using the HTBI primer set, a first-round RT-PCR was run on the TCR CDR3. TCRdb independently ran MiXCR on the multiplex PCR reads; one entry per CDR3 protein. This sample has roughly 550,000 distinct CDR3 sequences; about 16% occur once, and the top ten carry about 29%. The sample comprised blood. The clonotype was recovered from a woman aged 25-40 years with Graves' ophthalmopathy. This chain connects TRBV30 to TRBJ1-5; tentatively, D is TRBD1 (6 bases). CDR3 sequence: CAWSRGVGNQPRHF. For the CDR3, the DNA is TGTGCCTGGAGTAGGGGGGTTGGCAATCAGCCCCGGCATTTT.